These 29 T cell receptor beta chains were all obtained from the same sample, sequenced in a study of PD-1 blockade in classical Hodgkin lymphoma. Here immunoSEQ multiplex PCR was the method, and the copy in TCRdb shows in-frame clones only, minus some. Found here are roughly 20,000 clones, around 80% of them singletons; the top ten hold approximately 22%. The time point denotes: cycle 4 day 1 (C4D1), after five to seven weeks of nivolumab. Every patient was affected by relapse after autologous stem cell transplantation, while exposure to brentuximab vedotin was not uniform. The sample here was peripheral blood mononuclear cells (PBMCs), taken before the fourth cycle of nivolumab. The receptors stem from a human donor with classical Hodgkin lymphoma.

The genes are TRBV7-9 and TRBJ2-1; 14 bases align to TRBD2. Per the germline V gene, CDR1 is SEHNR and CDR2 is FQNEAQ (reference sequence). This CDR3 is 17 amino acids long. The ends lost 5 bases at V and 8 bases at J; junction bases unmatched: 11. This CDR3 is CASSPRTSGRHTYEQFF. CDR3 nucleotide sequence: TGTGCCAGCAGCCCACGGACTAGCGGGAGGCACACATATGAGCAGTTCTTC.

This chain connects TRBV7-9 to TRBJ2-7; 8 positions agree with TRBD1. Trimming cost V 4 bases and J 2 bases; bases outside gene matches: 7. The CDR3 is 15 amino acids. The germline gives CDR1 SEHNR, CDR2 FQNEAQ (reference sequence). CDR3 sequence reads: CASSSSWDRPYEQYF. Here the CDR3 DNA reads TGTGCCAGCAGCTCGAGCTGGGACAGGCCCTACGAGCAGTACTTC.

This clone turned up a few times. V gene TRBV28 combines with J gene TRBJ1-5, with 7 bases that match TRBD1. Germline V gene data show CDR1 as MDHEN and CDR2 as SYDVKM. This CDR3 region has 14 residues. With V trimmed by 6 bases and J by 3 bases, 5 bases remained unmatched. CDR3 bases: TGTGCCAGCAGCCCGGGACAGTACAATCAGCCCCAGCATTTT. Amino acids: CASSPGQYNQPQHF.

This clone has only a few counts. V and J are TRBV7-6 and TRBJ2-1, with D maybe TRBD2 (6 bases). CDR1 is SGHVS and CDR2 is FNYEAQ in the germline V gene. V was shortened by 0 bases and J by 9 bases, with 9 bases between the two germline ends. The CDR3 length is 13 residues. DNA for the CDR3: TGTGCCAGCAGCTTAGCGGAGGGTAGTGAGCAGTTCTTC. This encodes CASSLAEGSEQFF.

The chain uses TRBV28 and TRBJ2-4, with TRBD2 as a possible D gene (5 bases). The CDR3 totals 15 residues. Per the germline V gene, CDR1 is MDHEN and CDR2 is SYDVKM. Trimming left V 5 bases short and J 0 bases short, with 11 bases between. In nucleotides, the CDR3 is TGTGCCAGCAGTCCAGCGGTACTAGCCAAAAACATTCAGTACTTC. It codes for CASSPAVLAKNIQYF. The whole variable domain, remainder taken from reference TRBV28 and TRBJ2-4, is DVKVTQSSRYLVKRTGEKVFLECVQDMDHENMFWYRQDPGLGLRLIYFSYDVKMKEKGDIPEGYSVSREKKERFSLILESASTNQTSMYLCASSPAVLAKNIQYFGAGTRLSVL.

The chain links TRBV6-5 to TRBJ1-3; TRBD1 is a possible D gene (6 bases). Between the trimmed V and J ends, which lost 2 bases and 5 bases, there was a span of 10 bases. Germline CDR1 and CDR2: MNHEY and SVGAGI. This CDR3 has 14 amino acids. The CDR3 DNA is TGTGCCAGCAGTTACCGGGACAACCGAAACACCATATATTTT. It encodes CASSYRDNRNTIYF.

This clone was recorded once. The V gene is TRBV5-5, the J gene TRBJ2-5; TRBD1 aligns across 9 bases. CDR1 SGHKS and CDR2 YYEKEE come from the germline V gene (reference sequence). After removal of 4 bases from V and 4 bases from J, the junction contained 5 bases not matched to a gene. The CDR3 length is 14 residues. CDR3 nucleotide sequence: TGTGCCAGCAGCGTCACAGGGGGCAGAGAGACCCAGTACTTC. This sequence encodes CASSVTGGRETQYF.

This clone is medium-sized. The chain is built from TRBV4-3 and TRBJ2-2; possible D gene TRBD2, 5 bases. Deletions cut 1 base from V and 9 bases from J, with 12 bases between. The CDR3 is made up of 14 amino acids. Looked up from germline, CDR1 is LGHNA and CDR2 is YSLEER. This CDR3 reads CASSQVAGSRELFF. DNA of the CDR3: TGCGCCAGCAGCCAAGTTGCGGGCTCACGGGAGCTGTTTTTT.

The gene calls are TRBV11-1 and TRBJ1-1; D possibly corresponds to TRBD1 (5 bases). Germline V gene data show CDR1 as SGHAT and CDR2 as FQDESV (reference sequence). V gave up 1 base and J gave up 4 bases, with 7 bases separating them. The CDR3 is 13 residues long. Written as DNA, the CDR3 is TGTGCCAGCAGCTTAGTGGGGGGCACTGAAGCTTTCTTT. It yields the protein CASSLVGGTEAFF.

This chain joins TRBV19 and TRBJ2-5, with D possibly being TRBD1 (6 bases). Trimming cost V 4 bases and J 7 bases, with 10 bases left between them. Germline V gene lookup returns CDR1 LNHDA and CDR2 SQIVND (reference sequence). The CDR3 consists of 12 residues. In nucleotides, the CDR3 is TGTGCCAGTAGTACCCTAGGGGGGACCCAGTACTTC. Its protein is CASSTLGGTQYF. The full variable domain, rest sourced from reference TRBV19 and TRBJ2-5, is DGGITQSPKYLFRKEGQNVTLSCEQNLNHDAMYWYRQDPGQGLRLIYYSQIVNDFQKGDIAEGYSVSREKKESFPLTVTSAQKNPTAFYLCASSTLGGTQYFGPGTRLLVL.

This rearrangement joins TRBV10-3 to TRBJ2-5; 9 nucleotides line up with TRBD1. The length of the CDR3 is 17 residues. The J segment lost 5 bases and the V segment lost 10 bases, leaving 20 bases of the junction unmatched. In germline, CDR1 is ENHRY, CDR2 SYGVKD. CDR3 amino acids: CATGQGRSGLTAETQYF. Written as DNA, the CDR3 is TGTGCCACCGGACAGGGGCGGTCCGGCTTAACGGCGGAGACCCAGTACTTC.

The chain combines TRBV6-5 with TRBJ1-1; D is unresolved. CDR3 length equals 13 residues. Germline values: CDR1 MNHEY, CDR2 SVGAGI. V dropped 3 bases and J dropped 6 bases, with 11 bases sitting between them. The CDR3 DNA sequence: TGTGCCAGCAGTTATTTTAGGGAGTCTGAAGCTTTCTTT. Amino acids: CASSYFRESEAFF.

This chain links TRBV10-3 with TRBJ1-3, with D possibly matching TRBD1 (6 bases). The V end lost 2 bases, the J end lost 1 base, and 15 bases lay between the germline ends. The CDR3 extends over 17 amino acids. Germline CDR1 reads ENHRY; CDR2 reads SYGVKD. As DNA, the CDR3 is TGTGCCATCAGTGAGGGGGGCGGGCCGCTGTCTGGAAACACCATATATTTT. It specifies CAISEGGGPLSGNTIYF.

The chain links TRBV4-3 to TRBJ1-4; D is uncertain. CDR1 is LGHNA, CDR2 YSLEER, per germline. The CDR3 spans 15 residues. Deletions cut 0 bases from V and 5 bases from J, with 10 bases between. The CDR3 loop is CASSQDRHLNEKLFF. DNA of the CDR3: TGCGCCAGCAGCCAAGATAGACACCTCAATGAAAAACTGTTTTTT.

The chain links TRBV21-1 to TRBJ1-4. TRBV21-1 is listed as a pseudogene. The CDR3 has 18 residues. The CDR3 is CASSKMFGGNEVPEKLFF. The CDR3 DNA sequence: TGTGCCAGCAGCAAAATGTTTGGGGGGAACGAAGTTCCTGAAAAACTGTTTTTT.

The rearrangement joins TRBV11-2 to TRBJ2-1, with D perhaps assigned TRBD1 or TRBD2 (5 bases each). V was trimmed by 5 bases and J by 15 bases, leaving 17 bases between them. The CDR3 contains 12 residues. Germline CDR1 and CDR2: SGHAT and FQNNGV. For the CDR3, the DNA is TGTGCCAGCAGCACCCCTGGGGGTCTAGGGTTCTTC. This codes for CASSTPGGLGFF.

The CDR3 sequence is CASSTRPGLGGELFF. The CDR3 region has the DNA TGTGCCAGCAGCACTCGTCCGGGACTAGGCGGGGAGCTGTTTTTT. The chain uses TRBV7-2 and TRBJ2-2; 8 nucleotides match TRBD2. The CDR3 runs 15 residues. The J segment lost 7 bases and the V segment lost 5 bases, leaving 9 bases of the junction unmatched. CDR1 and CDR2 from the germline V gene are SGHTA and FQGNSA.

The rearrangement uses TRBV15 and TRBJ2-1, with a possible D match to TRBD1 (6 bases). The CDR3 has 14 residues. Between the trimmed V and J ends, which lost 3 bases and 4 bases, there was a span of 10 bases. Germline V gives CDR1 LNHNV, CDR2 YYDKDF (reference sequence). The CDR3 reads CATSRDRHYNEQFF. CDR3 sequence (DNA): TGTGCCACCAGCAGGGACAGACATTACAATGAGCAGTTCTTC. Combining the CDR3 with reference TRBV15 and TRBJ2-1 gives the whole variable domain DAMVIQNPRYQVTQFGKPVTLSCSQTLNHNVMYWYQQKSSQAPKLLFHYYDKDFNNEADTPDNFQSRRPNTSFCFLDIRSPGLGDTAMYLCATSRDRHYNEQFFGPGTRLTVL.

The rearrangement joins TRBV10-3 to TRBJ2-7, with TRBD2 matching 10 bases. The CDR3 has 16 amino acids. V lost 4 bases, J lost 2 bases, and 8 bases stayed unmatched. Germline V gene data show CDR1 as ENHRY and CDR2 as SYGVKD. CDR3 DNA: TGTGCCATCAGTGGGTCCCGGACTAGCGGTACCTACGAGCAGTACTTC. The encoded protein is CAISGSRTSGTYEQYF.

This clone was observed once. This CDR3 is CASSRPGRGTGELFF. The CDR3 bases are TGTGCCAGTAGTAGGCCGGGGAGGGGTACCGGGGAGCTGTTTTTT. The gene calls are TRBV19 and TRBJ2-2, with 7 bases identical to TRBD2. The CDR3 loop spans 15 amino acids. Germline V lookup: CDR1 LNHDA, CDR2 SQIVND (reference sequence). The V and J ends lost 4 bases and 5 bases, in that order; junction bases with no gene match: 7.

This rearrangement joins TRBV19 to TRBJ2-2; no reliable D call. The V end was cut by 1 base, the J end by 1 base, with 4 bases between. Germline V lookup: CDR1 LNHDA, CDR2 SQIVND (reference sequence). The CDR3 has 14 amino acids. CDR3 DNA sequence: TGTGCCAGTAGTATAGCACAGAACACCGGGGAGCTGTTTTTT. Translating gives CASSIAQNTGELFF.

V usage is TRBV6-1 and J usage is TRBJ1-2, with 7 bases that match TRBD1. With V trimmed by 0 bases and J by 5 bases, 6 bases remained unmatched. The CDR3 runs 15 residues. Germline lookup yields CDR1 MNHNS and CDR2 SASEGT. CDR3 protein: CASSEAHGQAYGYTF. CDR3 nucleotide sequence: TGTGCCAGCAGTGAAGCGCACGGACAGGCTTATGGCTACACCTTC.

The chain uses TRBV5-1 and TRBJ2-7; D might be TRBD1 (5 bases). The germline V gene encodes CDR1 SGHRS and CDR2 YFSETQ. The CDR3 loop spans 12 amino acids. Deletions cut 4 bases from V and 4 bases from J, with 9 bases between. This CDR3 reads CASSGREYEQYF. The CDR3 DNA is TGCGCCAGCAGCGGCAGGGAATACGAGCAGTACTTC.

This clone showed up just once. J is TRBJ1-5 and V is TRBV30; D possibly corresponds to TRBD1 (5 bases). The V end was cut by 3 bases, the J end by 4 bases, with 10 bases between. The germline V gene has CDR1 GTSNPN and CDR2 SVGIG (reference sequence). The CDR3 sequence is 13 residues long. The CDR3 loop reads CAWSKGPNQPQHF. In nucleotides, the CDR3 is TGTGCCTGGAGCAAGGGGCCAAATCAGCCCCAGCATTTT.

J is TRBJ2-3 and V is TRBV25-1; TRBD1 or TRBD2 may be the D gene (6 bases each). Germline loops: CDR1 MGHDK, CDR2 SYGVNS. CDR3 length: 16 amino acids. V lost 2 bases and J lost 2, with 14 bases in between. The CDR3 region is CASSEGGRGHTDTQYF. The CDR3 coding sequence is TGTGCCAGCAGTGAAGGTGGGCGGGGACACACAGATACGCAGTATTTT.

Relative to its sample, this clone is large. CDR3 sequence reads: CASSQDRFGGENGELFF. As DNA, the CDR3 is TGCGCCAGCAGCCAAGATCGTTTCGGGGGGGAGAACGGGGAGCTGTTTTTT. The rearrangement links TRBV4-3 to TRBJ2-2; 8 bases map to TRBD2. The CDR3 has 17 amino acids. In germline, CDR1 is LGHNA, CDR2 YSLEER. With V trimmed by 0 bases and J by 7 bases, 10 bases remained unmatched.

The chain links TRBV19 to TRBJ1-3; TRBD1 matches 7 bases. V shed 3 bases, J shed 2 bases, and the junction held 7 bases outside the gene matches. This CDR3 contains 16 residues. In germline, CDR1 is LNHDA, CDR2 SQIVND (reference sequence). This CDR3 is CASSILGGTAGNTIYF. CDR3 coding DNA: TGTGCCAGTAGTATTTTAGGCGGGACAGCTGGAAACACCATATATTTT. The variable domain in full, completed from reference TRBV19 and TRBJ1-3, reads DGGITQSPKYLFRKEGQNVTLSCEQNLNHDAMYWYRQDPGQGLRLIYYSQIVNDFQKGDIAEGYSVSREKKESFPLTVTSAQKNPTAFYLCASSILGGTAGNTIYFGEGSWLTVV.

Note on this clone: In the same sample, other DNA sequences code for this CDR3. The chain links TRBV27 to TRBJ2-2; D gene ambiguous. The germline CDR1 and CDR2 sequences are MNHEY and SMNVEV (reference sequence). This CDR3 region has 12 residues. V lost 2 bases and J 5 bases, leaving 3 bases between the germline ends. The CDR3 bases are TGTGCCAGCAGTTTAGGGACCGGGGAGCTGTTTTTT. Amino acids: CASSLGTGELFF.

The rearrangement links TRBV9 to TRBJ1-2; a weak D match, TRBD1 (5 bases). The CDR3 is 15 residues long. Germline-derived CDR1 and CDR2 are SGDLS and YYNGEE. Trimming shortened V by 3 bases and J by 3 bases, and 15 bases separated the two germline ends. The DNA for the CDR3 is TGTGCCAGCAGCGGGGTAAGAGGGGCCGACTATGGCTACACCTTC. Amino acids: CASSGVRGADYGYTF.